This T cell receptor (beta chain) was recorded in a study of blood T cell repertoires in COVID-19. Study details: The cDNA or gDNA used as material had been derived from T cells, B-cell-depleted T cells, or PBMCs.

The CDR3 length is 15 residues. The ends lost 5 bases at V and 2 bases at J; junction bases unmatched: 5. The germline V gene encodes CDR1 SGHTA and CDR2 FQGNSA. Clones were sequenced by immunoSEQ multiplex PCR, and TCRdb holds only the in-frame ones, with some missing. The table lists around 250,000 clones, over 75% of them singletons. Assignment of participants to cohorts was predicated upon participant-reported clinical history. This TCR was sampled from a woman in her forties or fifties with acute COVID-19. Specimen: PBMCs or T cells enriched from blood (not recorded which). The J gene is TRBJ2-2, the V gene TRBV7-2; 7 nucleotides line up with TRBD1. The CDR3 sequence is CASSTYRGNTGELFF. The CDR3 DNA reads TGTGCCAGCAGCACCTACAGGGGCAACACCGGGGAGCTGTTTTTT.